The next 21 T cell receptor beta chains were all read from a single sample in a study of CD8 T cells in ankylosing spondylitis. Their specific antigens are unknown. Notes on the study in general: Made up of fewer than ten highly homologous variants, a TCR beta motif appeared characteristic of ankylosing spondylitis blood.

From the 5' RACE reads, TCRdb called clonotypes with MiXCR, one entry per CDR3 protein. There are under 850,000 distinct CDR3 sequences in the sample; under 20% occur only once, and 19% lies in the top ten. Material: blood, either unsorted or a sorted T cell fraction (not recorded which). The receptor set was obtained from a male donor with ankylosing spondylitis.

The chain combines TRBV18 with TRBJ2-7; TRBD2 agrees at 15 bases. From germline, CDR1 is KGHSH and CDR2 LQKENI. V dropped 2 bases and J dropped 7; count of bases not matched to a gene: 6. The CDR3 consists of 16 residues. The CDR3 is CASSPRGLAGGWEQYF. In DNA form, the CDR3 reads TGTGCCAGCTCACCAAGGGGACTAGCGGGAGGCTGGGAGCAGTACTTC.

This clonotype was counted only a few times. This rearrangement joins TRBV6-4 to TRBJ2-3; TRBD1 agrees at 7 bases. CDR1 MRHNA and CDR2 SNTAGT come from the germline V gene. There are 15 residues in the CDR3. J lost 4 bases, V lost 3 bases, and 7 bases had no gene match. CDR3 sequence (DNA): TGTGCCAGCAGTGAAACTCAAGGGGGCTCAGATACGCAGTATTTT. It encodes CASSETQGGSDTQYF.

As DNA, the CDR3 is TGTGCCTGGTATGGGGCAGAGGTGAGCTCCTACAATGAGCAGTTCTTC. Translation: CAWYGAEVSSYNEQFF. The rearrangement uses TRBV30 and TRBJ2-1; D might be TRBD1 (5 bases). The CDR3 is 16 amino acids. Trimming left V 5 bases short and J 0 bases short, with 17 bases between. Germline values: CDR1 GTSNPN, CDR2 SVGIG (reference sequence).

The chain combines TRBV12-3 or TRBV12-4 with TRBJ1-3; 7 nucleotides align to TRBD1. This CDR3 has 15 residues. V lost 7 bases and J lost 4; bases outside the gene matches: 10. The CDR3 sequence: CASTYRDRAGNTIYF. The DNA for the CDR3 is TGTGCCAGCACCTACCGGGACAGAGCAGGAAACACCATATATTTT.

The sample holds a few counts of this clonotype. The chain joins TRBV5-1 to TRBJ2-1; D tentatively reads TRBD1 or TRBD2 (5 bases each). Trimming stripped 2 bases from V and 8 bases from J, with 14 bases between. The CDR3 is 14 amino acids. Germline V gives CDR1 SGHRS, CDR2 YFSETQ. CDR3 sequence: CASSFGTPGDEQFF. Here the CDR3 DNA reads TGCGCCAGCAGCTTCGGGACGCCCGGTGATGAGCAGTTCTTC.

The CDR3 sequence is CASSLALDRAYEQYF. The CDR3 DNA sequence: TGTGCCAGCAGCTTAGCGCTGGACAGGGCTTACGAGCAGTACTTC. The chain has TRBV7-8 and TRBJ2-7; TRBD1 agrees at 8 bases. The germline V gene has CDR1 SGHVS and CDR2 FQNEAQ. The CDR3 contains 15 residues. After removal of 0 bases from V and 4 bases from J, the junction contained 5 bases not matched to a gene.

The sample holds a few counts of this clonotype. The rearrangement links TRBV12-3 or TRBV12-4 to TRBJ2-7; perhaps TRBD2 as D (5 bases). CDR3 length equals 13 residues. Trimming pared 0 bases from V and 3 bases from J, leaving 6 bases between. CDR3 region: CASSLALVYEQYF. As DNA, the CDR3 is TGTGCCAGCAGTTTAGCACTAGTCTACGAGCAGTACTTC.

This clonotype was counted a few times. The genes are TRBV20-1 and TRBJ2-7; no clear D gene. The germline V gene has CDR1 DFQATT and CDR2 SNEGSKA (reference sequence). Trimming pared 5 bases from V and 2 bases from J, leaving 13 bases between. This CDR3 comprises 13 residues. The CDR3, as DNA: TGCAGTGCTTCCCGGACGGATACCTACGAGCAGTACTTC. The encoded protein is CSASRTDTYEQYF.

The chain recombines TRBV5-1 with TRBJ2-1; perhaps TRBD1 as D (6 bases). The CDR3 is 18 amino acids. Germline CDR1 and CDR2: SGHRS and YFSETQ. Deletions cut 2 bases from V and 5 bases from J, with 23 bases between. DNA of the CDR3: TGCGCCAGCAGCTTCCCGGGGCTTGGTGACAGGCTAAACAATGAGCAGTTCTTC. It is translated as CASSFPGLGDRLNNEQFF. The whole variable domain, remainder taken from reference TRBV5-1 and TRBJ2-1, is KAGVTQTPRYLIKTRGQQVTLSCSPISGHRSVSWYQQTPGQGLQFLFEYFSETQRNKGNFPGRFSGRQFSNSRSEMNVSTLELGDSALYLCASSFPGLGDRLNNEQFFGPGTRLTVL.

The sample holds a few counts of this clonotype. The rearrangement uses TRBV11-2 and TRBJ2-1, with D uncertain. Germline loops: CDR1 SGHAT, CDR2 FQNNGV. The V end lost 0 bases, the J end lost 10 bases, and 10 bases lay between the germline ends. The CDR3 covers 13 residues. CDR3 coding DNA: TGTGCCAGCAGCTTAGATCGGGCACAGGAGCAGTTCTTC. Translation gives CASSLDRAQEQFF. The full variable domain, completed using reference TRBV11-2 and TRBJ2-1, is EAGVAQSPRYKIIEKRQSVAFWCNPISGHATLYWYQQILGQGPKLLIQFQNNGVVDDSQLPKDRFSAERLKGVDSTLKIQPAKLEDSAVYLCASSLDRAQEQFFGPGTRLTVL.

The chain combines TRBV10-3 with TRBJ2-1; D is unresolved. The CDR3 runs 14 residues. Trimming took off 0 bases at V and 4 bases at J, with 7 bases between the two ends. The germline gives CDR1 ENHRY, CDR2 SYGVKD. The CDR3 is CAISESSEYNEQFF. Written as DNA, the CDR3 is TGTGCCATCAGTGAGTCGTCCGAGTACAATGAGCAGTTCTTC.

CDR3 protein: CSVEVRVAGGEAFF. CDR3 bases: TGCAGCGTTGAAGTTAGGGTGGCCGGTGGTGAAGCTTTCTTT. The chain combines TRBV29-1 with TRBJ1-1; no reliable D call. Trimming took 1 base from V and 7 from J, leaving 16 bases between them. This CDR3 contains 14 residues. The germline CDR1 and CDR2 sequences are SQVTM and ANQGSEA.

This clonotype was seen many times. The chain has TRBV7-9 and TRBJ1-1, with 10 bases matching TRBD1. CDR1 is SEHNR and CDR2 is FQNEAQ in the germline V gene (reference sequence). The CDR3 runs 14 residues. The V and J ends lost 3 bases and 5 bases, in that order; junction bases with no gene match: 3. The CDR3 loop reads CASSLGQGRTEAFF. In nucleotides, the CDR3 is TGTGCCAGCAGCTTGGGACAGGGGCGAACTGAAGCTTTCTTT.

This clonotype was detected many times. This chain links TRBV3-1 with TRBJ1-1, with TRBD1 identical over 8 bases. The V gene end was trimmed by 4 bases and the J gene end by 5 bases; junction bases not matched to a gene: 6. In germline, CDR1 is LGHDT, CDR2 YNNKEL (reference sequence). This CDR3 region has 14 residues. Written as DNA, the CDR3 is TGTGCCAGCAGCCCCAAAAACAGGGGGACTGAAGCTTTCTTT. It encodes CASSPKNRGTEAFF.

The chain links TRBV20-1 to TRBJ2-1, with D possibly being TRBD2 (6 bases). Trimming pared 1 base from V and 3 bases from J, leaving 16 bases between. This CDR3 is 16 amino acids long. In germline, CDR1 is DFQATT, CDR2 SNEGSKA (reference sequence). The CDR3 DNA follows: TGCAGTGCTAGAGGGTCGGGCGGGATTGGCTACAATGAGCAGTTCTTC. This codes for CSARGSGGIGYNEQFF.

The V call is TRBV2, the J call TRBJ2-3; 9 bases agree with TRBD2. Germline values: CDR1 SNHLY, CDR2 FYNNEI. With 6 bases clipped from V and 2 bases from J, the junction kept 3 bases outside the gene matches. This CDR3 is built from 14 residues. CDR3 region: CASRLAGTTDTQYF. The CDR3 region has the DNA TGTGCCAGCAGGCTAGCGGGGACCACAGATACGCAGTATTTT.

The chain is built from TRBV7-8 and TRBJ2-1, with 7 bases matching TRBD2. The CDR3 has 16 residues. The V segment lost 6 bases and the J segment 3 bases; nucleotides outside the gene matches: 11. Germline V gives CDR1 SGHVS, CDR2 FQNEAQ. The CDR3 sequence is CASSRRGGTGYNEQFF. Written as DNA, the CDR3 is TGTGCCAGCAGTCGTCGGGGAGGGACGGGCTACAATGAGCAGTTCTTC.

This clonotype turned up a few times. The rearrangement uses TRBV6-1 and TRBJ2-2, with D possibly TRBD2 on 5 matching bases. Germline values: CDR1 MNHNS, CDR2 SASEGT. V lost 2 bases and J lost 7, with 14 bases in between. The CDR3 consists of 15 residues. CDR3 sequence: CASSEFSPGIGELFF. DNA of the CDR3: TGTGCCAGCAGTGAATTCTCGCCGGGGATCGGGGAGCTGTTTTTT.

As DNA, the CDR3 is TGTGCCAGCAACAGGGGGGTTCGCGAGCAGTACTTC. This encodes CASNRGVREQYF. V is TRBV6-4 and J is TRBJ2-7; TRBD1 aligns across 8 bases. J was trimmed by 6 bases and V by 7 bases; bases with no gene match: 5. There are 12 residues in the CDR3. CDR1 is MRHNA, CDR2 SNTAGT, per germline.

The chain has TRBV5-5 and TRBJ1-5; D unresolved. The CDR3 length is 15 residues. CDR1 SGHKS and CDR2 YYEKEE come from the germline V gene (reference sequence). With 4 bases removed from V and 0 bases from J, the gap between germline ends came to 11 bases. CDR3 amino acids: CASSLTRYSNQPQHF. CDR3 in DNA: TGTGCCAGCAGCCTGACACGCTATAGCAATCAGCCCCAGCATTTT.

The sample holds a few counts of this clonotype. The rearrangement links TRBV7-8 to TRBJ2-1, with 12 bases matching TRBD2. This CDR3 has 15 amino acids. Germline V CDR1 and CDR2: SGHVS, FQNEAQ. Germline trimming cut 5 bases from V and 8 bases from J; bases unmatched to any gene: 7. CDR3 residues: CASSPHRTSGDEQFF. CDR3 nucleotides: TGTGCCAGCAGCCCTCATCGGACTAGCGGGGATGAGCAGTTCTTC.